This entry features one T cell receptor (beta chain) sequence. This entry is derived from a study of breast tumors, draining lymph nodes, adjacent tissues. CDR1 is SGHDN, CDR2 FVKESK, per germline. The V gene lost 0 bases and the J gene lost 1 base, with 4 bases spanning the gap. The CDR3 extends over 13 amino acids. TCRdb re-called the multiplex PCR reads through MiXCR, storing one row per CDR3 protein. The profile shows more than 6,500 distinct CDR3 sequences, 43% of them singletons. The genes are TRBV14 and TRBJ2-7; D unresolved. Source material: tumor-adjacent breast tissue. This TCR derives from a female donor with breast cancer. Some clones in this sample may be carry-over from other donors' samples. CDR3 amino acids: CASSQDPSYEQYF. The CDR3 nucleotides are TGTGCCAGCAGCCAAGACCCGTCCTACGAGCAGTACTTC.